The rows below give T cell receptor beta chains drawn from one sample of a study of beta chain features in type 1 diabetes. Profiled with immunoSEQ multiplex PCR; TCRdb holds only in-frame clones, not every one. The sample lists about 340,000 clones; 7% to 9% were seen once. Sequencing used central memory CD4+ T cells from blood. These receptors were collected from a woman between 18 and 30 years old in good health. CDR3s include the opening cysteine and the closing phenylalanine or tryptophan. D genes are given only for firm matches. Clone size is not always given. Where it is, it says once, few, many or a class for expanded clones.

clone size,J gene,D gene,V gene,CDR3 DNA,CDR3 protein
few,TRBJ1-5,-,TRBV15,TGTGCCACTCCCGATCGTGGATATCGGGGCCCGCGGCCCCAGCATTTT,CATPDRGYRGPRPQHF
-,TRBJ2-5,-,TRBV28,TGTGCCAGCAGCTGGGCTTCACAGGGTACCAGATTAGAGACCCAGTACTTC,CASSWASQGTRLETQYF
many,TRBJ1-1,-,TRBV14,TGTGCCAGCAGCTACCGGGGTGAAGCTTTCTTT,CASSYRGEAFF
many,TRBJ2-3,-,TRBV7-2,TGTGCCAGCAGCTTAGGTGGTAGCCAGGCAGATACGCAGTATTTT,CASSLGGSQADTQYF
-,TRBJ2-3,-,TRBV19,TGTGCCAGTAGTGCAGGGTTAAGGTCTACGAATACGCAGTATTTT,CASSAGLRSTNTQYF
-,TRBJ2-7,-,TRBV5-4,TGTGCCAGCAGCCTGACTCCGAGCGAGCAGTACTTC,CASSLTPSEQYF
-,TRBJ2-3,TRBD1,TRBV11-2,TGTGCCAGCATGGCGACAGGGTTTAGCACAGATACGCAGTATTTT,CASMATGFSTDTQYF
once,TRBJ2-5,-,TRBV5-6,TGTGCCAGCAGCTTGGTTGGGGGGCAAGAGACCCAGTACTTC,CASSLVGGQETQYF
few,TRBJ2-1,-,TRBV27,TGTGCCAGCAGTTTTTTGTCAAGCGGTCGCAATGAGCAGTTCTTC,CASSFLSSGRNEQFF
few,TRBJ2-7,TRBD1,TRBV6-5,TGTGCCAGCAGAAGACAGGGCGGCTCCTACGAGCAGTACTTC,CASRRQGGSYEQYF
-,TRBJ2-2,-,TRBV5-8,TGTGCCAGCAGCTTCACGGGAGCGGGCACCGGGGAGCTGTTTTTT,CASSFTGAGTGELFF